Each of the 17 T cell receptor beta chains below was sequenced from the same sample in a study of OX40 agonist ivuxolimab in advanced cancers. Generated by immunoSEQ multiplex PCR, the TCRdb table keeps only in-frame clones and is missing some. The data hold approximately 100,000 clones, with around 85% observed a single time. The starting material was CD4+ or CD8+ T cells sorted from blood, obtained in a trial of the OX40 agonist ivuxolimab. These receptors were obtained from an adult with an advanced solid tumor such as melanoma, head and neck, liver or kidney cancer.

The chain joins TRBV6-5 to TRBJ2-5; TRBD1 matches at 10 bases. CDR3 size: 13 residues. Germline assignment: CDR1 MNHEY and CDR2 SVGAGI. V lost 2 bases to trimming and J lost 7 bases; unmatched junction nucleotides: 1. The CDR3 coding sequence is TGTGCCAGCAGTTACGGACAGGGGGGGACCCAGTACTTC. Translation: CASSYGQGGTQYF.

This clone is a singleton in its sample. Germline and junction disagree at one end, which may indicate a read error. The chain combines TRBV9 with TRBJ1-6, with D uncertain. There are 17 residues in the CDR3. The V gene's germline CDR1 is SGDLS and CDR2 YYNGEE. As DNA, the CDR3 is TGTGCCAGCAGCCCGGAAGGAAGACCCCCCCTGCATTCACTCCTCCACTTT. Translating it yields CASSPEGRPPLHSLLHF.

CDR3 sequence (DNA): TGTGCCAGCAGCTCTACTATGCACACAGATACGCAGTATTTT. Its protein is CASSSTMHTDTQYF. This chain joins TRBV11-3 and TRBJ2-3, with D unclear. Germline-derived CDR1 and CDR2 are SGHNT and YENEEA. The CDR3 is 14 residues long. The ends were cut back, 4 bases at V and 2 bases at J, with 10 bases in the middle.

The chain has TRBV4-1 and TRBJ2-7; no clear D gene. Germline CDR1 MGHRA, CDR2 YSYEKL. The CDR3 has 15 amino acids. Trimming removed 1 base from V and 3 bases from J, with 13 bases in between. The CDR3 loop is CASSQVVQSSYEQYF. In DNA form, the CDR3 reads TGCGCCAGCAGCCAAGTAGTGCAGTCCAGCTACGAGCAGTACTTC.

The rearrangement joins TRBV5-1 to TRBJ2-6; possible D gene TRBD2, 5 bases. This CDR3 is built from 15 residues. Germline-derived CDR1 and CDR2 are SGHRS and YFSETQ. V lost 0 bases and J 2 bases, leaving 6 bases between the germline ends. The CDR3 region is CASSLGGAGANVLTF. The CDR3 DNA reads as TGCGCCAGCAGCTTGGGGGGAGCTGGGGCCAACGTCCTGACTTTC.

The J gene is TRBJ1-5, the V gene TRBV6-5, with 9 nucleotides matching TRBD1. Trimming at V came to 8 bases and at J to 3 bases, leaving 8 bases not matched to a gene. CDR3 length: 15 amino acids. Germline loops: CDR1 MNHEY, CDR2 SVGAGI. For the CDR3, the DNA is TGTGCCAGCGCACCGGGACAGGGAAACAATCAGCCCCAGCATTTT. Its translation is CASAPGQGNNQPQHF.

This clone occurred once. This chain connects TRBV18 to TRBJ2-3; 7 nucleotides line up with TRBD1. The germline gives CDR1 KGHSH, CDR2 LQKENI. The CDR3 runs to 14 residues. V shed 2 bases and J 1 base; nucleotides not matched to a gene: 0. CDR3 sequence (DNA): TGTGCCAGCTCACCAGGGACAGGCACAGATACGCAGTATTTT. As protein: CASSPGTGTDTQYF. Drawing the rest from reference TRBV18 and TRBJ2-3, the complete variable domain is NAGVMQNPRHLVRRRGQEARLRCSPMKGHSHVYWYRQLPEEGLKFMVYLQKENIIDESGMPKERFSAEFPKEGPSILRIQQVVRGDSAAYFCASSPGTGTDTQYFGPGTRLTVL.

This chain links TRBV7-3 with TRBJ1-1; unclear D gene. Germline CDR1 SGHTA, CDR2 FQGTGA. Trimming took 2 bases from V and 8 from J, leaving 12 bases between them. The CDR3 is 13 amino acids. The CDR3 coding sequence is TGTGCCAGCAGCTTAGGAGCCCGGGGAGAAGCTTTCTTT. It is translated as CASSLGARGEAFF.

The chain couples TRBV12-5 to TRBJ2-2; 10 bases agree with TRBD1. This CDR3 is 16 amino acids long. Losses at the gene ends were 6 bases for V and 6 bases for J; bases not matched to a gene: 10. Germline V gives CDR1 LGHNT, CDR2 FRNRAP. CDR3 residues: CASGPRGQGYSGELFF. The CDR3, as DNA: TGTGCTAGTGGCCCTCGGGGACAGGGGTATTCCGGGGAGCTGTTTTTT.

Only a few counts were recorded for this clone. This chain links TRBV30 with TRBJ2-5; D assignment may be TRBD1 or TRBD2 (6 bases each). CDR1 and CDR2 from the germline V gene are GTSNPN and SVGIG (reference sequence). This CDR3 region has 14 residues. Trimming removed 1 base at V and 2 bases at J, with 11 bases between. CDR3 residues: CAWSGGAYQETQYF. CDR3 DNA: TGTGCCTGGAGTGGGGGGGCGTATCAAGAGACCCAGTACTTC.

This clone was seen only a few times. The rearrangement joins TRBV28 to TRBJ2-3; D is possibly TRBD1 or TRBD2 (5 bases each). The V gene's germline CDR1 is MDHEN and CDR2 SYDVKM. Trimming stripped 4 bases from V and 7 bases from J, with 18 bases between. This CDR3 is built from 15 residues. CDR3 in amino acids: CASSSIIGGVYTQYF. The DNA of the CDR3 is TGTGCCAGCAGTTCTATTATTGGGGGAGTATATACGCAGTATTTT.

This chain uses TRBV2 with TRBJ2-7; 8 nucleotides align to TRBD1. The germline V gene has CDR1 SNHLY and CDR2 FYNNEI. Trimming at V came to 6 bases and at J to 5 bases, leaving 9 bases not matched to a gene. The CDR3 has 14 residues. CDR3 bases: TGTGCCAGCAGCCTGGACAGGGCTTCCCACGAGCAGTACTTC. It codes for CASSLDRASHEQYF.

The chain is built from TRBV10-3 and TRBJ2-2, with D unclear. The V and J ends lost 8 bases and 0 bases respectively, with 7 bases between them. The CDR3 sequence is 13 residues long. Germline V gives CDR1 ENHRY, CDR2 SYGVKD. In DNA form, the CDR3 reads TGTGCCATCGGGCAGCCGAACACCGGGGAGCTGTTTTTT. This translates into CAIGQPNTGELFF.

DNA of the CDR3: TGTGCCATCAGCAACCAGGACCGAGCCTACGAGCAGTACTTC. Translated: CAISNQDRAYEQYF. This chain connects TRBV10-3 to TRBJ2-7; the D is unclear. The CDR3 sequence is 14 residues long. From germline, CDR1 is ENHRY and CDR2 SYGVKD. V was clipped by 6 bases and J by 2 bases, with 14 bases between them.

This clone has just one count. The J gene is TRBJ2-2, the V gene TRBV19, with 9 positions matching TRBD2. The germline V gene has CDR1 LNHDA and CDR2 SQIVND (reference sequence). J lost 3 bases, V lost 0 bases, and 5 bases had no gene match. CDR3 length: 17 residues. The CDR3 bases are TGTGCCAGTAGTATAGATGCTAGCGGGATCTACACCGGGGAGCTGTTTTTT. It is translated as CASSIDASGIYTGELFF.

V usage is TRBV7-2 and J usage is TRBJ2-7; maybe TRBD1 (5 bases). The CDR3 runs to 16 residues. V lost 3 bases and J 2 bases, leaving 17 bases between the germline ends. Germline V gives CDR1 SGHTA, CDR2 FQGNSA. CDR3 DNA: TGTGCCAGCAGCTTTTCTCGAGAGACAGCTACCTACGAGCAGTACTTC. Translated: CASSFSRETATYEQYF.

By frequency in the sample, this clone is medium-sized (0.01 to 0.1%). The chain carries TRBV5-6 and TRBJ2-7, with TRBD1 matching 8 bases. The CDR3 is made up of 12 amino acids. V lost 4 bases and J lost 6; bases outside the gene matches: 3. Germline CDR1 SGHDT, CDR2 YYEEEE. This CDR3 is CASSAGTGEQYF. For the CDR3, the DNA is TGTGCCAGCAGCGCCGGGACAGGCGAGCAGTACTTC.